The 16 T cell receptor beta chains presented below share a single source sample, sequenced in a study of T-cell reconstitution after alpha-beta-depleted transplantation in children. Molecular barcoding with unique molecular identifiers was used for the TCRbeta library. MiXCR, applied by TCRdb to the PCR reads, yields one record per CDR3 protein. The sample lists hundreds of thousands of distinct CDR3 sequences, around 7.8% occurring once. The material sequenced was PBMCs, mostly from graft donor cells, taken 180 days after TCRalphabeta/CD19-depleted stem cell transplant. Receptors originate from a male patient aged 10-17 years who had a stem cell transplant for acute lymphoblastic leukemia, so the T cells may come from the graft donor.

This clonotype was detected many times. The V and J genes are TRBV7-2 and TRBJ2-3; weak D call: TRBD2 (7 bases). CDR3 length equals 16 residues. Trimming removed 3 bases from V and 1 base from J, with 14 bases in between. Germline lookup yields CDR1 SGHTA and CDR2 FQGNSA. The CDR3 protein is CASSFVGGRGTDTQYF. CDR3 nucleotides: TGTGCCAGCAGCTTCGTGGGGGGGCGTGGCACAGATACGCAGTATTTT.

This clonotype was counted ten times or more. The CDR3, as DNA: TGTGCCAGCAGTTCCCGGACAGGGGCCCTCTATGGCTACACCTTC. It translates to CASSSRTGALYGYTF. This sequence joins TRBV12-3 or TRBV12-4 and TRBJ1-2; 9 nucleotides agree with TRBD1. The CDR3 totals 15 residues. After removal of 4 bases from V and 4 bases from J, the junction contained 7 bases not matched to a gene.

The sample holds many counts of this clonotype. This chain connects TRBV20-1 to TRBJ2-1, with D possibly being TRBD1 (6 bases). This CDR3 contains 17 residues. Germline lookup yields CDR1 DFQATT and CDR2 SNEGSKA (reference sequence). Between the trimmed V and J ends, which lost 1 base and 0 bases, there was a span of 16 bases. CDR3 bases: TGCAGTGCTAGAGGGAAGGACCAGGGGAGCTCCTACAATGAGCAGTTCTTC. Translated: CSARGKDQGSSYNEQFF.

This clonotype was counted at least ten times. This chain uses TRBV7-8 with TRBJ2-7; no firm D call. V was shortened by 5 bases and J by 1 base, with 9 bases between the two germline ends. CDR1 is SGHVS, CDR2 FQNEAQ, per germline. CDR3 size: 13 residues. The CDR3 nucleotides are TGTGCCAGCAGCCTCCCGGGTTCCTACGAGCAGTACTTC. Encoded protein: CASSLPGSYEQYF.

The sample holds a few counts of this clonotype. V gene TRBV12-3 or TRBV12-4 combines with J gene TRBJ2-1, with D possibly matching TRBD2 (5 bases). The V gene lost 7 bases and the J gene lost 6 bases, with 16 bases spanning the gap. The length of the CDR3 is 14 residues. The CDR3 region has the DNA TGTGCCAGCACTCTGGACGTGCGGGTCAATGAGCAGTTCTTC. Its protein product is CASTLDVRVNEQFF.

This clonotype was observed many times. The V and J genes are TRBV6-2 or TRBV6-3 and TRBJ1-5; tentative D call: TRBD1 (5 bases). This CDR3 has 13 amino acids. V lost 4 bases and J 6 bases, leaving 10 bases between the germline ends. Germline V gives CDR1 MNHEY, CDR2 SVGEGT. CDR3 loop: CASSSWGGQPQHF. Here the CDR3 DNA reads TGTGCCAGCAGTTCGTGGGGGGGTCAGCCCCAGCATTTT.

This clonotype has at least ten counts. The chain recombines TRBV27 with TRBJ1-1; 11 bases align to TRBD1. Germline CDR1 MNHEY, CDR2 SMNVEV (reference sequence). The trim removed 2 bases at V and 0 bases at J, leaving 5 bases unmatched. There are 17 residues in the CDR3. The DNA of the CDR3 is TGTGCCAGCAGTTTAGGGGGACAGGGGGGCATGAACACTGAAGCTTTCTTT. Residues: CASSLGGQGGMNTEAFF.

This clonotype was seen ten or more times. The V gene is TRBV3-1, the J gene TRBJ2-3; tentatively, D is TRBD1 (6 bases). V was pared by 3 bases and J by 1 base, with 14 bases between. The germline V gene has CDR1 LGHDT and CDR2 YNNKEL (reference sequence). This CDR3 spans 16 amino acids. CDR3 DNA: TGTGCCAGCAGCCATGGGGGCCTTGCCCGCACAGATACGCAGTATTTT. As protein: CASSHGGLARTDTQYF.

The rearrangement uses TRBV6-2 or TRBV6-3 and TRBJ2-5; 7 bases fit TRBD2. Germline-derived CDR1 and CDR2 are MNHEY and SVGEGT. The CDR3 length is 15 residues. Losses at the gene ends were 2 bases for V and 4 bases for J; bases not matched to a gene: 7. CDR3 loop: CASSYGRGGGETQYF. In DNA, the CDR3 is TGTGCCAGCAGTTACGGCCGCGGGGGAGGAGAGACCCAGTACTTC.

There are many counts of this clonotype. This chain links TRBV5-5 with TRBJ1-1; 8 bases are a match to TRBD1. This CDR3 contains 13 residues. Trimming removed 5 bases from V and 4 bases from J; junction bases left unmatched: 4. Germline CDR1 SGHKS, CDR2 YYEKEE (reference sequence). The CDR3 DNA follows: TGTGCCAGCAGGGCCAGGGGGCTCACTGAAGCTTTCTTT. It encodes CASRARGLTEAFF.

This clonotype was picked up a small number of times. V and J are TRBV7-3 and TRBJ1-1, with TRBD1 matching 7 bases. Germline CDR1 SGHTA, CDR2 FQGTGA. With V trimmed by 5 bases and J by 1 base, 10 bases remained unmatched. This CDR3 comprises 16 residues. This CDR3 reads CASSPHPGTENTEAFF. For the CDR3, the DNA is TGTGCCAGCAGCCCCCATCCGGGGACAGAGAACACTGAAGCTTTCTTT.

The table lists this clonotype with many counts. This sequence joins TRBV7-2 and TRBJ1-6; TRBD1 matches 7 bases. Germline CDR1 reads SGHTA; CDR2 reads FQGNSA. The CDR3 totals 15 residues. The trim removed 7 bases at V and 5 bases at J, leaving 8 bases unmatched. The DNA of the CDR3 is TGTGCCAGCAAAGAAGTCGGGACAGATAATTCACCCCTCCACTTT. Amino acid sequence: CASKEVGTDNSPLHF.

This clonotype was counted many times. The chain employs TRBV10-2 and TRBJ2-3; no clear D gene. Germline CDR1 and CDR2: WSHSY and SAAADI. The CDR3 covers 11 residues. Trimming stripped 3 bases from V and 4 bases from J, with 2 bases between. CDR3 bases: TGCGCCAGCAGTGACGCAGATACGCAGTATTTT. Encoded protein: CASSDADTQYF.

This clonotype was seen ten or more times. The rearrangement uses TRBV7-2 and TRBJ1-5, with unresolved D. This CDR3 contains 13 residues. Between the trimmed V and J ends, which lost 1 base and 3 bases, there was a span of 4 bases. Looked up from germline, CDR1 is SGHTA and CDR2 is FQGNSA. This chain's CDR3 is CASSLELNQPQHF. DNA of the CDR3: TGTGCCAGCAGCTTAGAACTCAATCAGCCCCAGCATTTT. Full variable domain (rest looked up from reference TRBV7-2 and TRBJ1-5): GAGVSQSPSNKVTEKGKDVELRCDPISGHTALYWYRQSLGQGLEFLIYFQGNSAPDKSGLPSDRFSAERTGGSVSTLTIQRTQQEDSAVYLCASSLELNQPQHFGDGTRLSIL.

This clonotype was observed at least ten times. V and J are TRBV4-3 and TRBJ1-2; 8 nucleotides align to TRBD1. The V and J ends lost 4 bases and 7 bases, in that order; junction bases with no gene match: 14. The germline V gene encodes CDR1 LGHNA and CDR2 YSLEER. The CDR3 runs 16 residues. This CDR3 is CASSRILRGQGGGYTF. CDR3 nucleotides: TGCGCCAGCAGCCGGATACTTCGCGGACAGGGTGGTGGCTACACCTTC.

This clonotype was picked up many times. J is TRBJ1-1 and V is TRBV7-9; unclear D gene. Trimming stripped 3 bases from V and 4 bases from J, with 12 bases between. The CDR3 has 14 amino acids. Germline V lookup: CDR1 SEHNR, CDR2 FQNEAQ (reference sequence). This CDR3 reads CASSLRETATEAFF. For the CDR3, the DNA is TGTGCCAGCAGCTTGCGGGAGACGGCCACTGAAGCTTTCTTT.